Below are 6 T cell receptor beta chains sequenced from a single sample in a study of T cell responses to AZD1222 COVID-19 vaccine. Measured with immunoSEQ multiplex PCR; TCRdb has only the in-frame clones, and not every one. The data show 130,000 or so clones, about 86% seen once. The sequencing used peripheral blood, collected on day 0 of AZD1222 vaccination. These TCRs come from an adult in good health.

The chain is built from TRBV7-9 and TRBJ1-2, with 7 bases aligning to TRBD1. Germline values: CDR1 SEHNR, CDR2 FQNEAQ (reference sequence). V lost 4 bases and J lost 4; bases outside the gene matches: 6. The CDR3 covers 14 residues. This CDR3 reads CASSSGQIFYGYTF. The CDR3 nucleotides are TGTGCCAGCAGCTCGGGACAGATATTCTATGGCTACACCTTC.

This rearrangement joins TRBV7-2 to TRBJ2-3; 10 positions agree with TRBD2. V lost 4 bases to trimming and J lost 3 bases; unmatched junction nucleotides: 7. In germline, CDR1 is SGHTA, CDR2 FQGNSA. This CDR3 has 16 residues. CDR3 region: CASSSGTSVRTDTQYF. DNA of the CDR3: TGTGCCAGCAGCTCCGGGACTAGCGTGAGGACAGATACGCAGTATTTT. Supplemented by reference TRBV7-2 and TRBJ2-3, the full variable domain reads GAGVSQSPSNKVTEKGKDVELRCDPISGHTALYWYRQSLGQGLEFLIYFQGNSAPDKSGLPSDRFSAERTGGSVSTLTIQRTQQEDSAVYLCASSSGTSVRTDTQYFGPGTRLTVL.

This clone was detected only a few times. CDR3 sequence (DNA): TGTGCCAGCAGTCGGGGCCTTTTCTACGAGCAGTACTTC. This encodes CASSRGLFYEQYF. The chain employs TRBV2 and TRBJ2-7, with D perhaps TRBD1 or TRBD2 (5 bases each). The CDR3 covers 13 residues. The germline CDR1 and CDR2 sequences are SNHLY and FYNNEI. V was trimmed by 5 bases and J by 3 bases, leaving 11 bases between them.

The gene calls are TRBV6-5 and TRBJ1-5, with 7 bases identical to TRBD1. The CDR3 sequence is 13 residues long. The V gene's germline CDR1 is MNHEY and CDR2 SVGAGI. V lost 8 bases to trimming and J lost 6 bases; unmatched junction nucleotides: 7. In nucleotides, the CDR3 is TGTGCCAGCGGAGAGACAGGGATTCAGCCCCAGCATTTT. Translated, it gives CASGETGIQPQHF.

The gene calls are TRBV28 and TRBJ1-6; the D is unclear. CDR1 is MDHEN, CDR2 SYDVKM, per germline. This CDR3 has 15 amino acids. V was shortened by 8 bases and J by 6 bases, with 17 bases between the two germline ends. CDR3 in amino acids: CASSTVLDINSPLHF. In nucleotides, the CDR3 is TGTGCCAGCTCGACGGTCTTGGATATTAATTCACCCCTCCACTTT. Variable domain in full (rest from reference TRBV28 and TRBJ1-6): DVKVTQSSRYLVKRTGEKVFLECVQDMDHENMFWYRQDPGLGLRLIYFSYDVKMKEKGDIPEGYSVSREKKERFSLILESASTNQTSMYLCASSTVLDINSPLHFGNGTRLTVT.

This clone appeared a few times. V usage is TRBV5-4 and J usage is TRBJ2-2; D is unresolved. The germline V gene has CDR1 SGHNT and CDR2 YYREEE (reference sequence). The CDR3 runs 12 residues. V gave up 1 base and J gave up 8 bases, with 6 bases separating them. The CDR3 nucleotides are TGTGCCAGCAGCTTGAAGGCGGGGGAGCTGTTTTTT. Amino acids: CASSLKAGELFF.